This passage covers 28 T cell receptor beta chains from one sample sequenced in a study of post-analysis software for immune sequencing data. Unique molecular identifiers had been added to the TCR beta cDNA libraries. TCRdb reprocessed the PCR reads with MiXCR, giving one entry per CDR3 protein. The sample records around 440,000 distinct CDR3 sequences, less than 45% being singletons. No antigen is known for these receptors. Broader study findings: In patients, TRBV5-6, TRBV5-1 and TRBV20-1 belonged to five TRBV segments found more frequently than in controls.

The sample consisted of blood. Receptors were obtained from a girl between 10 and 17 years old with multiple sclerosis.

This chain connects TRBV28 to TRBJ2-3; 12 bases are a match to TRBD1. The germline V gene encodes CDR1 MDHEN and CDR2 SYDVKM. The CDR3 contains 16 residues. V was clipped by 2 bases and J by 2 bases; unmatched bases: 2. DNA for the CDR3: TGTGCCAGCAGTTTAGGGACAGGGGGCCACACAGATACGCAGTATTTT. It specifies CASSLGTGGHTDTQYF.

This chain uses TRBV28 with TRBJ2-1; 9 positions match TRBD2. With V trimmed by 5 bases and J by 3 bases, 11 bases remained unmatched. The CDR3 covers 17 residues. The germline CDR1 and CDR2 sequences are MDHEN and SYDVKM. The CDR3 is CASSPSRTSAVYNEQFF. CDR3 DNA sequence: TGTGCCAGCAGTCCCAGCAGGACTAGCGCAGTCTACAATGAGCAGTTCTTC. Based on the CDR3 plus reference TRBV28 and TRBJ2-1, the full variable domain is DVKVTQSSRYLVKRTGEKVFLECVQDMDHENMFWYRQDPGLGLRLIYFSYDVKMKEKGDIPEGYSVSREKKERFSLILESASTNQTSMYLCASSPSRTSAVYNEQFFGPGTRLTVL.

The chain joins TRBV7-9 to TRBJ2-5; TRBD2 matches 10 bases. Germline V gives CDR1 SEHNR, CDR2 FQNEAQ (reference sequence). The CDR3 has 14 amino acids. The junction had 3 bases not matched to a gene; V was cut back by 3 bases and J by 5 bases. The CDR3 nucleotides read TGTGCCAGCAGCTTGGGTAGCGGGAGGGAGACCCAGTACTTC. Translation: CASSLGSGRETQYF.

The rearrangement links TRBV10-3 to TRBJ2-7; D might be TRBD1 or TRBD2, each matching 5 bases. Trimming left V 10 bases short and J 2 bases short, with 18 bases between. The CDR3 totals 14 residues. The germline CDR1 and CDR2 sequences are ENHRY and SYGVKD. CDR3 bases: TGTGCCACCTTCAGGGAGTTAGGAGCCTACGAGCAGTACTTC. Its translation: CATFRELGAYEQYF.

The sample holds a few counts of this clonotype. This chain connects TRBV2 to TRBJ2-1; the match to TRBD2 covers 9 bases. The trim removed 4 bases at V and 5 bases at J, leaving 6 bases unmatched. The CDR3 consists of 15 residues. CDR1 and CDR2 from the germline V gene are SNHLY and FYNNEI. CDR3 loop: CASSGPGLADNEQFF. The CDR3 coding sequence is TGTGCCAGCAGTGGCCCGGGACTAGCAGACAATGAGCAGTTCTTC.

The chain couples TRBV6-2 or TRBV6-3 to TRBJ2-7; TRBD1 is a possible D gene (6 bases). Germline V gene lookup returns CDR1 MNHEY and CDR2 SVGEGT. This CDR3 has 16 residues. V lost 4 bases and J 3 bases, leaving 19 bases between the germline ends. The CDR3 DNA reads as TGTGCCAGCAGTTTAATGGGGGCAAACAAAGACTACGAGCAGTACTTC. It yields the protein CASSLMGANKDYEQYF.

V gene TRBV20-1 combines with J gene TRBJ2-6; possibly TRBD2 for D (6 bases). CDR1 and CDR2 (germline): DFQATT, SNEGSKA (reference sequence). The CDR3 length is 15 residues. Between the trimmed V and J ends, which lost 1 base and 2 bases, there was a span of 9 bases. The CDR3 spells CSARASATGANVLTF. Written as DNA, the CDR3 is TGCAGTGCTAGAGCTAGCGCGACTGGGGCCAACGTCCTGACTTTC.

This clonotype was detected many times. This chain connects TRBV11-2 to TRBJ2-1; D is perhaps TRBD2 (6 bases). With 1 base removed from V and 3 bases from J, the gap between germline ends came to 7 bases. The CDR3 spans 14 residues. CDR1 is SGHAT and CDR2 is FQNNGV in the germline V gene. Here the CDR3 DNA reads TGTGCCAGCAGCTTAGGCGGGAACTACAATGAGCAGTTCTTC. Translation: CASSLGGNYNEQFF.

The V call is TRBV11-2, the J call TRBJ2-4; 12 positions agree with TRBD2. The J call is in doubt because the DNA end fits TRBJ2-7 better. The CDR3 length is 16 residues. CDR1 is SGHAT, CDR2 FQNNGV, per germline. CDR3 region: CASSTPSGGGTYEQYF. CDR3 coding DNA: TGTGCCAGCAGCACTCCTAGCGGGGGGGGCACCTACGAGCAGTACTTC.

About this clonotype: Germline is not matched at one junction end, which may reflect a read error. The J gene is TRBJ2-5, the V gene TRBV7-7, with a tentative D call TRBD1 (6 bases). The CDR3 has 16 residues. Germline V gene lookup returns CDR1 SSHAT and CDR2 FNYEAQ (reference sequence). Here the CDR3 reads CASSELITGNQETQYF. DNA for the CDR3: TGTGCTAGCAGCGAATTAATCACAGGGAACCAAGAGACCCAGTACTTC.

This clonotype has a count of ten or more. The chain joins TRBV28 to TRBJ2-3; 8 bases line up with TRBD2. CDR3 length: 17 residues. Germline V lookup: CDR1 MDHEN, CDR2 SYDVKM. V was clipped by 2 bases and J by 2 bases; unmatched bases: 9. CDR3 region: CASSLLTGGPPTDTQYF. The CDR3 nucleotides read TGTGCCAGCAGTTTACTAACGGGAGGGCCTCCCACAGATACGCAGTATTTT.

The genes are TRBV9 and TRBJ2-5; maybe TRBD1 (5 bases). V gave up 0 bases and J gave up 0 bases, with 6 bases separating them. CDR3 length: 14 residues. CDR1 and CDR2 from the germline V gene are SGDLS and YYNGEE. In nucleotides, the CDR3 is TGTGCCAGCAGCGTAGAGGACAACCAAGAGACCCAGTACTTC. It encodes CASSVEDNQETQYF. The full variable domain, completed using reference TRBV9 and TRBJ2-5, is DSGVTQTPKHLITATGQRVTLRCSPRSGDLSVYWYQQSLDQGLQFLIQYYNGEERAKGNILERFSAQQFPDLHSELNLSSLELGDSALYFCASSVEDNQETQYFGPGTRLLVL.

The genes are TRBV5-1 and TRBJ2-3, with D tentatively TRBD1 or TRBD2 (6 bases each). Germline V gene sequence: CDR1 SGHRS, CDR2 YFSETQ. This CDR3 is built from 14 residues. V was pared by 5 bases and J by 6 bases, with 16 bases between. CDR3 coding DNA: TGCGCCAGCAGAATAGCAGGGGAGGACGATACGCAGTATTTT. This encodes CASRIAGEDDTQYF.

The CDR3 DNA reads as TGTGCCAGCAGTCCCCTGTCCCACTACGAGCAGTACTTC. It translates to CASSPLSHYEQYF. The J gene is TRBJ2-7, the V gene TRBV27, with D hard to call. From germline, CDR1 is MNHEY and CDR2 SMNVEV (reference sequence). The V gene lost 5 bases and the J gene lost 3 bases, with 11 bases spanning the gap. This CDR3 has 13 residues.

This chain joins TRBV11-2 and TRBJ2-7, with D possibly TRBD1 on 6 matching bases. The J call could be wrong; TRBJ2-5 is a better fit for the DNA end. The length of the CDR3 is 18 residues. CDR1 and CDR2 (germline): SGHAT, FQNNGV. As DNA, the CDR3 is TGTGCCAGCAGCTTAGATTTTTGGGCAGGGGTTCATCTGAAGACCCAGTACTTC. Amino acids: CASSLDFWAGVHLKTQYF.

This chain uses TRBV3-1 with TRBJ2-7; D unclear. The CDR3 consists of 16 residues. V was shortened by 4 bases and J by 3 bases, with 19 bases between the two germline ends. CDR1 and CDR2 (germline): LGHDT, YNNKEL (reference sequence). CDR3 sequence (DNA): TGTGCCAGCAGCCTGAACGCTGCGACTCAGTTCTACGAGCAGTACTTC. This codes for CASSLNAATQFYEQYF.

The J gene is TRBJ2-1, the V gene TRBV5-1, with 11 positions matching TRBD1. This CDR3 spans 15 amino acids. The germline CDR1 and CDR2 sequences are SGHRS and YFSETQ. V gave up 4 bases and J gave up 7 bases; unmatched junction bases: 7. The DNA of the CDR3 is TGCGCCAGCAGCCCCGGGACAGGGGGTAGGAATGAGCAGTTCTTC. Translating gives CASSPGTGGRNEQFF.

The chain uses TRBV29-1 and TRBJ2-5; TRBD1 agrees at 9 bases. The CDR3 extends over 13 amino acids. Looked up from germline, CDR1 is SQVTM and CDR2 is ANQGSEA. J was trimmed by 5 bases and V by 6 bases; bases with no gene match: 7. CDR3 loop: CSVTGGTLETQYF. The CDR3 coding sequence is TGCAGCGTGACAGGGGGTACGTTGGAGACCCAGTACTTC.

A word on this clonotype: The germline gene is not matched at one end of the junction; a read error may be the cause. The rearrangement links TRBV7-3 to TRBJ2-2; D gene ambiguous. CDR3 length: 13 amino acids. Per the germline V gene, CDR1 is SGHTA and CDR2 is FQGTGA. The CDR3 region has the DNA TGTGCCAGCAGCTTAGTGTCCACCAGGGAGCTGTTTTTT. Translated: CASSLVSTRELFF. Full variable domain (remainder filled in from reference TRBV7-3 and TRBJ2-2): GAGVSQTPSNKVTEKGKYVELRCDPISGHTALYWYRQSLGQGPEFLIYFQGTGAADDSGLPNDRFFAVRPEGSVSTLKIQRTERGDSAVYLCASSLVSTRELFFGEGSRLTVL.

V gene TRBV5-1 combines with J gene TRBJ2-3; a weak D match, TRBD2 (5 bases). Between the trimmed V and J ends, which lost 5 bases and 4 bases, there was a span of 14 bases. This CDR3 comprises 14 residues. CDR1 and CDR2 from the germline V gene are SGHRS and YFSETQ. The DNA of the CDR3 is TGCGCCAGCAGACCAACTAGTTCCCCAGATACGCAGTATTTT. Amino acids: CASRPTSSPDTQYF.

J is TRBJ2-1 and V is TRBV7-6, with D perhaps TRBD2 (6 bases). CDR1 is SGHVS, CDR2 FNYEAQ, per germline. CDR3 length: 17 residues. V gave up 1 base and J gave up 0 bases, with 13 bases separating them. The CDR3 is CASSLEIAEDSYNEQFF. CDR3 in DNA: TGTGCCAGCAGCTTAGAAATAGCGGAGGACTCCTACAATGAGCAGTTCTTC.

This clonotype was recorded a few times. This chain uses TRBV20-1 with TRBJ2-1; a weak D match, TRBD2 (5 bases). Trimming pared 4 bases from V and 4 bases from J, leaving 14 bases between. This CDR3 is built from 14 residues. The V gene's germline CDR1 is DFQATT and CDR2 SNEGSKA (reference sequence). CDR3 DNA: TGCAGTGCTACCGGAGGAGACCCGTACAATGAGCAGTTCTTC. This encodes CSATGGDPYNEQFF.

The chain has TRBV9 and TRBJ1-5, with unresolved D. CDR3 size: 14 residues. V lost 3 bases, J lost 4 bases, and 11 bases lay in between. Germline V lookup: CDR1 SGDLS, CDR2 YYNGEE. In DNA form, the CDR3 reads TGTGCCAGCAGCGGAGGTGAAGTGAATCAGCCCCAGCATTTT. Amino acids: CASSGGEVNQPQHF.

V usage is TRBV20-1 and J usage is TRBJ1-5, with D perhaps matching TRBD1 (6 bases). V was pared by 5 bases and J by 0 bases, with 17 bases between. The CDR3 is 16 residues long. Per the germline V gene, CDR1 is DFQATT and CDR2 is SNEGSKA (reference sequence). In DNA, the CDR3 is TGCAGTGCTGGATCCGGACAGCGAGATAGCAATCAGCCCCAGCATTTT. Translation gives CSAGSGQRDSNQPQHF.

The table lists this clonotype with a few counts. V and J are TRBV29-1 and TRBJ1-1, with a tentative D call TRBD1 (6 bases). V dropped 7 bases and J dropped 2 bases, with 14 bases sitting between them. The CDR3 consists of 13 residues. Germline V gene sequence: CDR1 SQVTM, CDR2 ANQGSEA. CDR3 DNA: TGCAGCGCAAGGACAGTCAGAAACACTGAAGCTTTCTTT. It codes for CSARTVRNTEAFF.

A note on this clonotype: At one end, the junction sequence differs from germline, possibly due to a read error. The chain is built from TRBV6-5 and TRBJ1-2; D perhaps matches TRBD1 (5 bases). Per germline, CDR1 MNHEY and CDR2 SVGAGI. The CDR3 covers 14 residues. The chain's CDR3 is CASKVGELNYDYTF. In nucleotides, the CDR3 is TGTGCCAGCAAAGTGGGGGAGCTTAACTATGACTACACCTTC.

This clonotype appeared a few times. In DNA, the CDR3 is TGCGCCAGCAGCCAAGATTTCGACAGGGACGAGGCAGGCAATCAGCCCCAGCATTTT. The encoded protein is CASSQDFDRDEAGNQPQHF. This chain uses TRBV4-3 with TRBJ1-5, with 7 bases aligning to TRBD1. Per germline, CDR1 LGHNA and CDR2 YSLEER. This CDR3 contains 19 residues. V lost 0 bases, J lost 2 bases, and 13 bases stayed unmatched.

This rearrangement joins TRBV5-6 to TRBJ2-5; D not certain. The DNA end is more similar to TRBJ2-7, so the J call may be wrong. The CDR3 length is 13 residues. CDR1 is SGHDT, CDR2 YYEEEE, per germline. The CDR3, as DNA: TGTGCCAGCAGCTTGATCAGCACCCACGAGCAGTACTTC. Translated: CASSLISTHEQYF.